The 15 T cell receptor beta chains below all came from one sample that was sequenced in a study of T cells in Graves' hyperthyroidism and ophthalmopathy. What was amplified from RNA transcripts were TCR beta CDR3 regions. The primer set for the first-round RT-PCR of the TCR CDR3 was HTBI. TCRdb reanalysed the multiplex PCR reads using MiXCR and keeps one entry per CDR3 protein. The sample lists about 640,000 distinct CDR3 sequences; less than 25% were seen once. The sequencing input was blood. These TCRs come from a man aged 30 to 39 with Graves' ophthalmopathy.

The rearrangement uses TRBV9 and TRBJ1-4; D may be TRBD1 (6 bases). V was cut by 1 base and J by 6 bases, with 13 bases left in between. From germline, CDR1 is SGDLS and CDR2 YYNGEE. This CDR3 is built from 15 residues. Here the CDR3 reads CASSVRGGPDEKLFF. The CDR3 DNA is TGTGCCAGCAGCGTACGGGGGGGGCCGGATGAAAAACTGTTTTTT.

A single count supports this clonotype. The CDR3 sequence: CASRRGDRSLNTEAFF. The CDR3 region has the DNA TGTGCCAGCAGGCGTGGGGACAGGAGTTTGAACACTGAAGCTTTCTTT. The J gene is TRBJ1-1, the V gene TRBV12-3 or TRBV12-4; 8 nucleotides line up with TRBD1. The CDR3 extends over 16 amino acids. V lost 6 bases, J lost 0 bases, and 9 bases stayed unmatched.

This clonotype was observed once. V gene TRBV30 combines with J gene TRBJ1-1; 8 positions match TRBD1. There are 12 residues in the CDR3. Per germline, CDR1 GTSNPN and CDR2 SVGIG (reference sequence). V lost 1 base and J lost 11; bases outside the gene matches: 6. The CDR3, as DNA: TGTGCCTGGAGTGGAGGACAGGGAAACGCTTTCTTT. Protein: CAWSGGQGNAFF.

The genes are TRBV4-1 and TRBJ1-2; tentatively, D is TRBD1 (5 bases). Between the trimmed V and J ends, which lost 0 bases and 4 bases, there was a span of 12 bases. The CDR3 has 15 residues. Germline lookup yields CDR1 MGHRA and CDR2 YSYEKL. The CDR3 spells CASSQDPGGVYGYTF. CDR3 coding DNA: TGCGCCAGCAGCCAAGATCCGGGGGGTGTCTATGGCTACACCTTC.

About this clonotype: This may be a read error, as it is one base from a much larger clone. The missing conserved phenylalanine or tryptophan at the end of this CDR3 makes a read error likely. The V call is TRBV11-1, the J call TRBJ1-1, with D hard to call. V was trimmed by 3 bases and J by 4 bases, leaving 15 bases between them. The germline V gene encodes CDR1 SGHAT and CDR2 FQDESV (reference sequence). This CDR3 has 15 residues. The DNA for the CDR3 is TGTGCCAGCAGCTTCGCTGAACTGCGGGGCACTGAAGCTTTCCTT. This encodes CASSFAELRGTEAFL.

The chain uses TRBV4-1 and TRBJ2-7; 12 positions agree with TRBD1. J was trimmed by 4 bases and V by 4 bases; bases with no gene match: 5. The CDR3 runs to 15 residues. Per the germline V gene, CDR1 is MGHRA and CDR2 is YSYEKL. CDR3 in amino acids: CASSPGQGAGYEQYF. The CDR3 nucleotides are TGCGCCAGCAGCCCGGGACAGGGGGCAGGGTACGAGCAGTACTTC.

The table lists this clonotype with many counts. The chain recombines TRBV2 with TRBJ2-7, with TRBD2 as a possible D gene (6 bases). Germline V gene sequence: CDR1 SNHLY, CDR2 FYNNEI. The CDR3 loop spans 14 amino acids. Trimming took off 1 base at V and 7 bases at J, with 14 bases between the two ends. CDR3 loop: CASSEDRPAGEQYF. Here the CDR3 DNA reads TGTGCCAGCAGTGAAGATCGTCCGGCGGGAGAGCAGTACTTC.

This clonotype was counted ten times or more. The rearrangement joins TRBV30 to TRBJ1-1; no clear D gene. The CDR3 is made up of 14 amino acids. Germline CDR1 GTSNPN, CDR2 SVGIG (reference sequence). The V end lost 0 bases, the J end lost 0 bases, and 8 bases lay between the germline ends. The CDR3: CAWSVDGMNTEAFF. In DNA form, the CDR3 reads TGTGCCTGGAGTGTCGACGGCATGAACACTGAAGCTTTCTTT.

Points on this clonotype: The junction departs from germline at one end; a sequencing error may be responsible. This chain uses TRBV20-1 with TRBJ2-3; D possibly matches TRBD1 or TRBD2 (6 bases each). Germline lookup yields CDR1 DFQATT and CDR2 SNEGSKA (reference sequence). The CDR3 has 16 residues. As DNA, the CDR3 is TGCAGTGCTAGATTAGCGGACATCGGGGGCACAGATGCGCAGTATTTT. This translates into CSARLADIGGTDAQYF.

This clonotype was seen repeatedly, ten times or more. This rearrangement joins TRBV7-8 to TRBJ1-2; weak D call: TRBD1 (6 bases). This CDR3 contains 14 residues. Germline CDR1 reads SGHVS; CDR2 reads FQNEAQ. Trimming shortened V by 2 bases and J by 5 bases, and 12 bases separated the two germline ends. The CDR3 reads CASSLQRDIYGYTF. CDR3 DNA sequence: TGTGCCAGCAGCTTACAACGGGACATATATGGCTACACCTTC.

This clonotype was counted at least ten times. The rearrangement uses TRBV7-2 and TRBJ2-5; D possibly corresponds to TRBD1 (6 bases). CDR1 and CDR2 from the germline V gene are SGHTA and FQGNSA. This CDR3 contains 17 residues. V lost 6 bases, J lost 0 bases, and 20 bases lay in between. CDR3 amino acids: CASSQLRNRAHQETQYF. The CDR3 nucleotides read TGTGCCAGCAGTCAACTCCGGAACAGGGCCCACCAAGAGACCCAGTACTTC.

The rearrangement links TRBV6-1 to TRBJ1-5; TRBD1 agrees at 12 bases. From germline, CDR1 is MNHNS and CDR2 SASEGT. V shed 6 bases, J shed 6 bases, and the junction held 3 bases outside the gene matches. This CDR3 contains 14 residues. The chain's CDR3 is CASSGTGGVQPQHF. DNA of the CDR3: TGTGCCAGCAGCGGGACAGGGGGCGTTCAGCCCCAGCATTTT.

In its sample, this clonotype was seen many times. This chain connects TRBV11-2 to TRBJ2-1, with D perhaps TRBD1 (5 bases). Germline V gene sequence: CDR1 SGHAT, CDR2 FQNNGV. Between the trimmed V and J ends, which lost 4 bases and 6 bases, there was a span of 10 bases. The CDR3 runs to 13 residues. CDR3 in DNA: TGTGCCAGCAGCTATGGCAGGGCCAATGAGCAGTTCTTC. It yields the protein CASSYGRANEQFF.

This clonotype was counted only a few times. The CDR3 here is CSARPRTSGRITDTQYF. The CDR3 nucleotides read TGCAGTGCTAGACCTCGGACTAGCGGGAGGATCACAGATACGCAGTATTTT. The V gene is TRBV20-1, the J gene TRBJ2-3; 14 bases map to TRBD2. The CDR3 extends over 17 amino acids. After removal of 2 bases from V and 2 bases from J, the junction contained 6 bases not matched to a gene. CDR1 and CDR2 (germline): DFQATT, SNEGSKA (reference sequence).

This clonotype was observed at least ten times. CDR3 loop: CASSEGGRGSNEQFF. For the CDR3, the DNA is TGTGCCAGCAGTGAAGGGGGTAGGGGGAGCAATGAGCAGTTCTTC. The V and J genes are TRBV6-1 and TRBJ2-1, with D possibly being TRBD1 (6 bases). Trimming left V 1 base short and J 6 bases short, with 13 bases between. The CDR3 runs to 15 residues. The germline V gene encodes CDR1 MNHNS and CDR2 SASEGT.